A selection of T cell receptor beta chains follows, all from one sample in a study of PD-1 blockade in classical Hodgkin lymphoma. TCRdb's copy holds only in-frame clones and misses some; the assay was immunoSEQ multiplex PCR. This sample carries around 13,000 clones, approximately 79% of them seen once, and the ten largest clones take approximately 25%. Sequences were derived from CD8+ T cells from blood, sampled at baseline. The receptors derive from a human donor with classical Hodgkin lymphoma. The CDR3 runs from the conserved cysteine through the conserved F or W. A D gene is named only where the DNA matches it firmly. The size of a clone is reported for some rows only, either as once, few or many, or as a class for expanded clones.

>few|TRBJ1-5|TRBV7-3|.
TGTGCCAGCAGCCTTACAGGGAATCAGCCCCAGCATTTT
CASSLTGNQPQHF
>.|TRBJ1-5|TRBV9|.
TGTGCCAGCAGCCTAGGACGGGGGGGGGAGCCCCAGCATTTT
CASSLGRGGEPQHF
>.|TRBJ1-1|TRBV2|.
TGTGCCAGCAGTGCCAGCATGAACACTGAAGCTTTCTTT
CASSASMNTEAFF
>.|TRBJ2-1|TRBV19|.
TGTGCCAGTAGTCTCTTAACAAGGGCCTACAAGAATGAGCAGTTCTTC
CASSLLTRAYKNEQFF
>.|TRBJ1-4|TRBV19|TRBD1
TGTGCCAGTAGTATAGCTCGTACAGGGGGACCTAATGAAAAACTGTTTTTT
CASSIARTGGPNEKLFF
>.|TRBJ2-3|TRBV19|.
TGTGCCAGTAGTATAGTCGGCAGGCAAGATACGCAGTATTTT
CASSIVGRQDTQYF
>.|TRBJ1-1|TRBV15|.
TGTGCCACCAGCCCCGACAGGAGGGGCACTGAAGCTTTCTTT
CATSPDRRGTEAFF
>.|TRBJ2-3|TRBV11-2|TRBD2
TGTGCCAGCAGTTACACTAGCGGGGGCCGAGATACGCAGTATTTT
CASSYTSGGRDTQYF
>.|TRBJ2-1|TRBV27|.
TGTGCCAGCAGTTTAACAGTCAGGGGATACAATGAGCAGTTCTTC
CASSLTVRGYNEQFF
>.|TRBJ2-7|TRBV4-1|TRBD1
TGCGCCAGCAGCCCGGGACAGACCTACGAGCAGTACTTC
CASSPGQTYEQYF
>.|TRBJ1-2|TRBV6-5|.
TGTGCCAGCAGTGCCCTCCTTGGGGGGGCGGCGGGCTACACCTTC
CASSALLGGAAGYTF
>.|TRBJ1-1|TRBV5-5|.
TGTGCCAGCAGCTTGTGGAACACTGAAGCTTTCTTT
CASSLWNTEAFF
>.|TRBJ2-3|TRBV6-4|.
TGTGCCAGCAGTGAAACAGGAGGAGATACGCAGTATTTT
CASSETGGDTQYF
>.|TRBJ1-2|TRBV11-2|TRBD1
TGTGCCAGCAGCTCCGGGACAGGGCATGGCTACACCTTC
CASSSGTGHGYTF